These 9 T cell receptor beta chains were all obtained from the same sample, sequenced in a study of regulatory dendritic cells for organ transplantation. Allogeneic regulatory or mature dendritic cells were co-cultured for roughly five days with CFSE-labeled sorted T cells at 1:10. This table comes from immunoSEQ multiplex PCR, and its TCRdb copy is limited to in-frame clones, with some not included. The repertoire has approximately 10,000 clones, roughly 89% of them found once; the top ten carry 0.4% to 0.45%. No cognate antigen is known for these TCRs. Sequenced input: naive CD8+ T cells from blood cultured with dendritic cells. Subset reported: CD45RA+ naive T cells. The source is a human donor in good health.

The rearrangement links TRBV7-2 to TRBJ1-2, with D tentatively TRBD1 (5 bases). V was clipped by 8 bases and J by 1 base, with 11 bases between them. CDR1 SGHTA and CDR2 FQGNSA come from the germline V gene. This CDR3 contains 13 residues. The CDR3 loop reads CASSLTVNYGYTF. Written as DNA, the CDR3 is TGTGCCAGCTCTTTGACAGTTAACTATGGCTACACCTTC.

The rearrangement uses TRBV7-8 and TRBJ2-7; no clear D. The CDR3 sequence is 12 residues long. Trimming took off 3 bases at V and 5 bases at J, with 8 bases between the two ends. Germline assignment: CDR1 SGHVS and CDR2 FQNEAQ. The CDR3 is CASSFMQNEQYF. In nucleotides, the CDR3 is TGTGCCAGCAGCTTTATGCAGAACGAGCAGTACTTC.

J is TRBJ1-1 and V is TRBV6-4; D not resolved. Germline values: CDR1 MRHNA, CDR2 SNTAGT. Trimming stripped 7 bases from V and 8 bases from J, with 11 bases between. The length of the CDR3 is 11 residues. The CDR3 region is CASTAGREAFF. Here the CDR3 DNA reads TGTGCCAGCACGGCGGGTAGAGAAGCTTTCTTT.

The rearrangement links TRBV28 to TRBJ1-5; D gene uncertain. The CDR3 extends over 13 amino acids. Trimming cost V 2 bases and J 4 bases, with 6 bases left between them. Germline-derived CDR1 and CDR2 are MDHEN and SYDVKM. As DNA, the CDR3 is TGTGCCAGCAGTTTAGAGAATAATCAGCCCCAGCATTTT. Translating it yields CASSLENNQPQHF.

A few counts support this clone. V usage is TRBV7-9 and J usage is TRBJ1-4, with D possibly TRBD1 on 6 matching bases. Germline V gene data show CDR1 as SEHNR and CDR2 as FQNEAQ (reference sequence). Trimming took 6 bases from V and 11 from J, leaving 13 bases between them. This CDR3 contains 12 residues. CDR3 protein: CASSPGETKLFF. Here the CDR3 DNA reads TGTGCCAGCAGTCCAGGGGAGACGAAACTGTTTTTT.

This clone was counted a few times. The CDR3, as DNA: TGTGCCAGCTTCCAGGACGGAGGGCCGTCACCCCTCCACTTT. Protein sequence: CASFQDGGPSPLHF. V is TRBV6-1 and J is TRBJ1-6; D gene ambiguous. V was shortened by 8 bases and J by 10 bases, with 18 bases between the two germline ends. Germline loops: CDR1 MNHNS, CDR2 SASEGT. The CDR3 covers 14 residues.

The sample holds a few counts of this clone. V is TRBV2 and J is TRBJ1-2; 7 nucleotides match TRBD1. The CDR3 totals 14 residues. The V segment lost 5 bases and the J segment 0 bases; nucleotides outside the gene matches: 3. The germline V gene encodes CDR1 SNHLY and CDR2 FYNNEI. CDR3 sequence reads: CASSRTGPNYGYTF. CDR3 sequence (DNA): TGTGCCAGCAGTCGGACAGGACCTAACTATGGCTACACCTTC.

The chain has TRBV30 and TRBJ2-7, with D unresolved. Germline-derived CDR1 and CDR2 are GTSNPN and SVGIG (reference sequence). The germline V and J ends were trimmed by 0 bases and 7 bases, with 7 bases remaining between them. The CDR3 totals 11 residues. The CDR3: CAWSVIQEQYF. In nucleotides, the CDR3 is TGTGCCTGGAGTGTAATTCAGGAGCAGTACTTC.

This chain connects TRBV4-2 to TRBJ2-3, with D possibly being TRBD2 (6 bases). There are 15 residues in the CDR3. Trimming removed 0 bases from V and 4 bases from J, with 11 bases in between. The germline V gene encodes CDR1 LGHNA and CDR2 YNFKEQ. In DNA form, the CDR3 reads TGTGCCAGCAGCCAAGAACGGGGGAGCGCAGATACGCAGTATTTT. Protein: CASSQERGSADTQYF.